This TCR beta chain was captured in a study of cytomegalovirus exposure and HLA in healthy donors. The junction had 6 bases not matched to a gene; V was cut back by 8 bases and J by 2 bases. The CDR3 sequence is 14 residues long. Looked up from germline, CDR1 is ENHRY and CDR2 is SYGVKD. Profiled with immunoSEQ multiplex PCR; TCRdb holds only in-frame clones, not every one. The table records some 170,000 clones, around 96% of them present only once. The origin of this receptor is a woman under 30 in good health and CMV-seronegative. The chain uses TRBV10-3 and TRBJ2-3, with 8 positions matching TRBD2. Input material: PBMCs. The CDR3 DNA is TGTGCCATCTTTGGCGGGGGGTACACAGATACGCAGTATTTT. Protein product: CAIFGGGYTDTQYF.